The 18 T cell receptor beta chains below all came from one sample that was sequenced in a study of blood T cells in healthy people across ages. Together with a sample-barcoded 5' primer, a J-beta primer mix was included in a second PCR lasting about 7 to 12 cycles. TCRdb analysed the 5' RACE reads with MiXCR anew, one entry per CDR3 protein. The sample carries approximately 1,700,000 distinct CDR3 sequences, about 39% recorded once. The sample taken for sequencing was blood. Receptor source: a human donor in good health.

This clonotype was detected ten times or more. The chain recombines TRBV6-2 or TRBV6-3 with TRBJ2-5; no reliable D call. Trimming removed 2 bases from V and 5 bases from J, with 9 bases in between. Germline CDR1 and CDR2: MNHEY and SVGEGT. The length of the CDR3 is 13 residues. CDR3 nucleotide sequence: TGTGCCAGCAGTTACGGCCTCGGGGAGACCCAGTACTTC. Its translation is CASSYGLGETQYF.

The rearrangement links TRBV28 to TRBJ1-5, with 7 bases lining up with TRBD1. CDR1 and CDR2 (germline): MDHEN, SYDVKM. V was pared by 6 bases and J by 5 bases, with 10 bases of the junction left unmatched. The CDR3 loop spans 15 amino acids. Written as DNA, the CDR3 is TGTGCCAGCAGCCCCGGGGACAGAAGGGATCAGCCCCAGCATTTT. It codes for CASSPGDRRDQPQHF. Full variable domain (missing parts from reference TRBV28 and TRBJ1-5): DVKVTQSSRYLVKRTGEKVFLECVQDMDHENMFWYRQDPGLGLRLIYFSYDVKMKEKGDIPEGYSVSREKKERFSLILESASTNQTSMYLCASSPGDRRDQPQHFGDGTRLSIL.

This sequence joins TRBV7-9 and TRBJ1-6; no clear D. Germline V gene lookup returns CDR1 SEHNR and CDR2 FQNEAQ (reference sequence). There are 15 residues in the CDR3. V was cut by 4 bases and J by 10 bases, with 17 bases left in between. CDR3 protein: CASSSWTDRNSPLHF. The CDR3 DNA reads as TGTGCCAGCAGCTCCTGGACTGATCGTAACTCACCCCTCCACTTT.

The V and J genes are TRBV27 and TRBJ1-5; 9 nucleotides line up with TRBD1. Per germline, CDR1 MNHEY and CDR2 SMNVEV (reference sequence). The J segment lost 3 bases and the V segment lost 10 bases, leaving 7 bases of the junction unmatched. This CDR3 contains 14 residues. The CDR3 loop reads CAITGGSDNQPQHF. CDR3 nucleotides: TGTGCCATCACAGGGGGCAGCGACAATCAGCCCCAGCATTTT.

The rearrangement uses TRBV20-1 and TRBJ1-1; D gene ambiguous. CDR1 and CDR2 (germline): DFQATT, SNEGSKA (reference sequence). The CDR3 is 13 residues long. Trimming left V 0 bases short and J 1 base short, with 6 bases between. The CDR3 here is CSARDDGNTEAFF. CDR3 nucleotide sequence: TGCAGTGCTAGAGATGACGGGAACACTGAAGCTTTCTTT.

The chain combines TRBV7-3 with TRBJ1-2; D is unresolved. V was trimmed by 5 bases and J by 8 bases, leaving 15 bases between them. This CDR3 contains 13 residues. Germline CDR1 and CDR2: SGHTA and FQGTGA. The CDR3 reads CASSREDGHGYTF. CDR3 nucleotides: TGTGCCAGCAGCCGTGAAGACGGCCACGGCTACACCTTC.

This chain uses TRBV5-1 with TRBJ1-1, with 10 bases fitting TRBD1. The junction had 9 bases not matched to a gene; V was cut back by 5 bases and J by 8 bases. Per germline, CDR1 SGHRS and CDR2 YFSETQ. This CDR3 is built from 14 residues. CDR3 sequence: CASRPPGQGPEAFF. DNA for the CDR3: TGCGCCAGCAGGCCCCCGGGACAGGGGCCCGAAGCTTTCTTT.

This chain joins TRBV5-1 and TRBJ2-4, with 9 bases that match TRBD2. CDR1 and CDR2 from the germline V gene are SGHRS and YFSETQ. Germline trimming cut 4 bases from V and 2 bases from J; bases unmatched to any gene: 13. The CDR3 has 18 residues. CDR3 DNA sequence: TGCGCCAGCAGCGCAGAGAGTTGGACTAGCGCGTCCAAAAACATTCAGTACTTC. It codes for CASSAESWTSASKNIQYF.

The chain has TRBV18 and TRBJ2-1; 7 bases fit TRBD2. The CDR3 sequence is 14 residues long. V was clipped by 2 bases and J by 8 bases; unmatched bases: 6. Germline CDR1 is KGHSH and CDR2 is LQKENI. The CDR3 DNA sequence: TGTGCCAGCTCACCAACAGCGGGGTTACATGAGCAGTTCTTC. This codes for CASSPTAGLHEQFF.

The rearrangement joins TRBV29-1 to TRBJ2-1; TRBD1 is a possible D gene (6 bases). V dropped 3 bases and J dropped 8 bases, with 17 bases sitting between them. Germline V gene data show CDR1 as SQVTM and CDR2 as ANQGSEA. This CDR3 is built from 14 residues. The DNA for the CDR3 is TGCAGCGTTGAGCGCACAGGGTTGTTTGATGAGCAGTTCTTC. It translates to CSVERTGLFDEQFF.

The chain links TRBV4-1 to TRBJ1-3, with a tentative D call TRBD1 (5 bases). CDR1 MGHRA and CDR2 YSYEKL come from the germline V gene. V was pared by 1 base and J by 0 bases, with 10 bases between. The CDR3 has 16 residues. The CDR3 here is CASSQARQSSGNTIYF. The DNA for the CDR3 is TGCGCCAGCAGCCAAGCGAGACAGTCCTCTGGAAACACCATATATTTT.

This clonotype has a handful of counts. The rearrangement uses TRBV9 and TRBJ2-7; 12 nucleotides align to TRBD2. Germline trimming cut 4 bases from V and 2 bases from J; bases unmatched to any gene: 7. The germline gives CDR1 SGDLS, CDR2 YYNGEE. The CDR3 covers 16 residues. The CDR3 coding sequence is TGTGCCAGCAGCCCAAGACTAGCGGGGGCAACCTACGAGCAGTACTTC. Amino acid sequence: CASSPRLAGATYEQYF.

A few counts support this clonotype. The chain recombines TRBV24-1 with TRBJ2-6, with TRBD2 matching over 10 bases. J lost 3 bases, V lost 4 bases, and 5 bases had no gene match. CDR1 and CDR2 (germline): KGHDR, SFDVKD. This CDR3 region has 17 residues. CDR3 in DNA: TGTGCCACCAGTGACCGCCTAGCGGGGGATGGGGCCAACGTCCTGACTTTC. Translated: CATSDRLAGDGANVLTF.

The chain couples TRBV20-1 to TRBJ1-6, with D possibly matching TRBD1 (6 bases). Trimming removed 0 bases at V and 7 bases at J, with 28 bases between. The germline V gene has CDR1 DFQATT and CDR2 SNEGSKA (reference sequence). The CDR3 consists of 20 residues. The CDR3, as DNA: TGCAGTGCTAGAGAGCGACTTATGGCGTTAGCCATGGGGGCCAATTCACCCCTCCACTTT. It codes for CSARERLMALAMGANSPLHF.

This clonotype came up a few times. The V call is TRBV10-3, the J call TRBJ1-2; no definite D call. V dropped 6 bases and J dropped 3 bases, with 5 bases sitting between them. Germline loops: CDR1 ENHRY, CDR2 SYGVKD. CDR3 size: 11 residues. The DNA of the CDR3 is TGTGCCATCAGGTCGGACTATGGCTACACCTTC. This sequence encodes CAIRSDYGYTF.

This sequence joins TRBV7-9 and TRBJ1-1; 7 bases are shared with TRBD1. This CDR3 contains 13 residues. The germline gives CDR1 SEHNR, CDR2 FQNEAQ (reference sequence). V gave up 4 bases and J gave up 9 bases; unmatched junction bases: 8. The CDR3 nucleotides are TGTGCCAGCAGCTCCCAAACAGGGGCTCAAGCTTTCTTT. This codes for CASSSQTGAQAFF.

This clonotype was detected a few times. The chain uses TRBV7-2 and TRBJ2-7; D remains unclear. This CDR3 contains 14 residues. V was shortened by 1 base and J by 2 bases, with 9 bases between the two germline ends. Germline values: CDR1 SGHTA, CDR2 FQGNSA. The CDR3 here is CASSLGHSPYEQYF. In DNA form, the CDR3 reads TGTGCCAGCAGCTTAGGGCACTCCCCCTACGAGCAGTACTTC.

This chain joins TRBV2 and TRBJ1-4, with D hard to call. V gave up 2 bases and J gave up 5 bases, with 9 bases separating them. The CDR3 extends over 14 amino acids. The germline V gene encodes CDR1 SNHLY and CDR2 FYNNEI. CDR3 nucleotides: TGTGCCAGCAGTGAATCAGCTATGAATGAAAAACTGTTTTTT. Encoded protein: CASSESAMNEKLFF.